This TCR beta chain was sequenced in a study of shared clonotypes between healthy human individuals. Findings and limits, study-wide: Richness estimates generally favored naive over memory subsets.

The germline V gene has CDR1 WNHNN and CDR2 SYGVQD (reference sequence). After removal of 4 bases from V and 5 bases from J, the junction contained 8 bases not matched to a gene. The CDR3 has 14 amino acids. Profiling relied on immunoSEQ multiplex PCR, and the TCRdb table lists in-frame clones only, not all of them. The sample carries some 1,900,000 clones, about 95% recorded once. Positive CCR7 selection of CD45RO-negative cells yielded the naive CD8 cells, and terminally differentiated effector memory CD45RA+ cells were excluded. In regard to this clone: Its antigen is not identified.

Sample: naive CD8+ T cells sorted from blood. The receptor comes from a man younger than 30 in good health. This chain links TRBV10-1 with TRBJ2-7; 7 positions agree with TRBD1. CDR3 amino acids: CASSGTGHSHEQYF. CDR3 DNA sequence: TGCGCCAGCAGTGGGACAGGCCATAGCCACGAGCAGTACTTC.